This T cell receptor (beta chain) is drawn from a study of CD8+CD57+ T cells in acquired aplastic anemia. Notes on the study in general: Patients and controls turned out to have 25 to 30 CD8+ CDR3 sequences in common.

As to this clonotype: Its specificity is unknown.

Using genomic DNA as the template, TCR beta VDJ and CDR3 profiling was carried out. TCRdb reanalysed the reads using MiXCR and keeps one entry per CDR3 protein. The sample has 300,000 or so distinct CDR3 sequences; approximately 58% are singletons. In germline, CDR1 is SEHNR, CDR2 FQNEAQ (reference sequence). Trimming took off 5 bases at V and 4 bases at J, with 17 bases between the two ends. This CDR3 is built from 15 residues. The sequenced patients had an expansion of CD8+CD57+ cells seen by flow cytometry. With no exception, the patients had severe acquired aplastic anemia. V and J are TRBV7-9 and TRBJ1-2; maybe TRBD1 (5 bases). Material for sequencing was sorted CD4+, CD8+, or CD8+CD57+ T cells (not recorded which) from PBMCs. The TCR comes from a human donor with aplastic anemia. The CDR3 loop is CASSPRTTPSYGYTF. As DNA, the CDR3 is TGTGCCAGCAGCCCTCGGACAACGCCGTCCTATGGCTACACCTTC.